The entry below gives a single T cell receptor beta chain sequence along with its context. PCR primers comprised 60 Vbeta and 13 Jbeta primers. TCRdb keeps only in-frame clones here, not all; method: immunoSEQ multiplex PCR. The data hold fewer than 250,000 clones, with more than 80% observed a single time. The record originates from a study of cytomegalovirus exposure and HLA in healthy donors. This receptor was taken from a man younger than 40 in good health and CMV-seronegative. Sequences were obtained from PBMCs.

CDR3 nucleotides: TGTGCCAGCAGGGGAGGGGGCAATCAGCCCCAGCATTTT. This encodes CASRGGGNQPQHF. The J gene is TRBJ1-5, the V gene TRBV28; TRBD1 might be the D (5 bases). Germline V gene lookup returns CDR1 MDHEN and CDR2 SYDVKM. The CDR3 length is 13 residues. V was cut by 6 bases and J by 2 bases, with 8 bases left in between.